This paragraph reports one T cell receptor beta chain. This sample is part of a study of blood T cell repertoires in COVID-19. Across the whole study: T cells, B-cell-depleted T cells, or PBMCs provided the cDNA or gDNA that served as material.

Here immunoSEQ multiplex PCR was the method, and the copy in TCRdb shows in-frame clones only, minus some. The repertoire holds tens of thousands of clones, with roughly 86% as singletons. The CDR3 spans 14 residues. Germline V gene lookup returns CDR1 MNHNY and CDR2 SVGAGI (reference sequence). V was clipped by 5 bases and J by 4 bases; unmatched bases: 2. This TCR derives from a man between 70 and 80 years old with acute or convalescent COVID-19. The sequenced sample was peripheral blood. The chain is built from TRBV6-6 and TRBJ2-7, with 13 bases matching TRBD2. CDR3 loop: CASSGLAGAYEQYF. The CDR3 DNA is TGTGCCAGCAGTGGACTAGCGGGAGCTTACGAGCAGTACTTC.